This TCR beta chain was profiled in a study of CD8 T cells in ankylosing spondylitis. Making use of molecular barcodes, quantitative 5'-RACE generated TCR beta libraries. TCRdb reprocessed the 5' RACE reads via MiXCR and lists one record per CDR3 protein. This table has about 700,000 distinct CDR3 sequences, around 20% appearing once. Study observations and caveats: In ankylosing spondylitis blood, a motif of roughly 8 highly homologous TCR beta variants appeared characteristic.

This clonotype was counted only a few times. The antigen is unknown. The V end was cut by 2 bases, the J end by 10 bases, with 21 bases between. This CDR3 has 17 residues. Germline-derived CDR1 and CDR2 are LGHNA and YNFKEQ. This chain links TRBV4-2 with TRBJ1-6; a weak D match, TRBD1 (6 bases). Sequenced: blood, either unsorted or a sorted T cell fraction (not recorded which). This clonotype was obtained from a male donor with ankylosing spondylitis. The CDR3 nucleotides read TGTGCCAGCAGCCAACCTTCGGGGGACAAGACTAACTCACCCCTCCACTTT. It yields the protein CASSQPSGDKTNSPLHF.